The 24 T cell receptor beta chains given below trace back to one sample, sequenced in a study of T cells in Graves' hyperthyroidism and ophthalmopathy. RNA transcripts were the template for amplifying TCR beta CDR3 regions. Using the HTBI primer set, a first-round RT-PCR was run on the TCR CDR3. TCRdb re-called the multiplex PCR reads with MiXCR, one entry per CDR3 protein. The table shows roughly 420,000 distinct CDR3 sequences, with about a sixth occurring only once. The specimen sequenced was blood. The receptors come from a woman between 18 and 29 years old with Graves' hyperthyroidism.

The table lists this clonotype with many counts. The chain recombines TRBV12-3 or TRBV12-4 with TRBJ1-5; D is undetermined. The V gene lost 6 bases and the J gene lost 0 bases, with 12 bases spanning the gap. The CDR3 covers 15 residues. The CDR3 loop reads CASRKGWFSNQPQHF. Here the CDR3 DNA reads TGTGCCAGCAGGAAGGGATGGTTTAGCAATCAGCCCCAGCATTTT.

This clonotype was counted ten times or more. The V call is TRBV7-3, the J call TRBJ1-1; D unresolved. This CDR3 contains 14 residues. CDR1 SGHTA and CDR2 FQGTGA come from the germline V gene. V was trimmed by 1 base and J by 11 bases, leaving 17 bases between them. As DNA, the CDR3 is TGTGCCAGCAGCTTAAGCGGGAGCAGGACGCAGGCTTTCTTT. Encoded protein: CASSLSGSRTQAFF.

This clonotype was detected ten times or more. The chain links TRBV6-2 or TRBV6-3 to TRBJ2-7; 7 nucleotides align to TRBD2. V shed 8 bases, J shed 3 bases, and the junction held 7 bases outside the gene matches. Per germline, CDR1 MNHEY and CDR2 SVGEGT. The CDR3 consists of 13 residues. The CDR3 DNA follows: TGTGCCAGCGGTAGCGGGCATAACTACGAGCAGTACTTC. Translated: CASGSGHNYEQYF.

This clonotype was found many times. The V gene is TRBV28, the J gene TRBJ2-3; maybe TRBD1 (7 bases). The CDR3 is made up of 13 amino acids. The germline V gene has CDR1 MDHEN and CDR2 SYDVKM. V gave up 6 bases and J gave up 4 bases, with 11 bases separating them. The CDR3 region is CASREGASDTQYF. The CDR3 nucleotides read TGTGCCAGCAGGGAGGGGGCCTCAGATACGCAGTATTTT.

This clonotype was found a few times. The V gene is TRBV9, the J gene TRBJ1-2; D is perhaps TRBD1 (6 bases). Per the germline V gene, CDR1 is SGDLS and CDR2 is YYNGEE. The V gene lost 0 bases and the J gene lost 3 bases, with 9 bases spanning the gap. This CDR3 region has 14 residues. The CDR3 DNA reads TGTGCCAGCAGCGTAGTATCAGGGGACTATGGCTACACCTTC. This encodes CASSVVSGDYGYTF.

The sample holds many counts of this clonotype. The chain combines TRBV27 with TRBJ1-5, with 8 bases fitting TRBD1. The CDR3 has 15 residues. The germline V gene has CDR1 MNHEY and CDR2 SMNVEV (reference sequence). The trim removed 4 bases at V and 5 bases at J, leaving 7 bases unmatched. The DNA for the CDR3 is TGTGCCAGCAGTTCCGGGACAGGACCCTATCAGCCCCAGCATTTT. Translated, it gives CASSSGTGPYQPQHF.

V gene TRBV7-9 combines with J gene TRBJ2-1; D may be TRBD1 or TRBD2 (5 bases each). Trimming left V 5 bases short and J 5 bases short, with 22 bases between. Germline V gives CDR1 SEHNR, CDR2 FQNEAQ (reference sequence). This CDR3 has 17 residues. The CDR3 DNA reads as TGTGCCAGCAGCCCACGGTTAGGGGACGGTGGGCACAATGAGCAGTTCTTC. As protein: CASSPRLGDGGHNEQFF.

The V gene is TRBV4-1, the J gene TRBJ1-3; D remains ambiguous. The CDR3 runs to 15 residues. Trimming removed 1 base from V and 1 base from J, with 8 bases in between. The germline V gene has CDR1 MGHRA and CDR2 YSYEKL. CDR3 nucleotides: TGCGCCAGCAGCCAAGCTGGACTTTCTGGAAACACCATATATTTT. This codes for CASSQAGLSGNTIYF.

This clonotype was seen at least ten times. The chain uses TRBV2 and TRBJ2-7; 9 positions match TRBD2. V was clipped by 4 bases and J by 6 bases; unmatched bases: 10. This CDR3 has 15 amino acids. In germline, CDR1 is SNHLY, CDR2 FYNNEI. The CDR3 region is CASSGISGSWSEQYF. The CDR3 region has the DNA TGTGCCAGCAGTGGGATTAGCGGGAGTTGGTCCGAGCAGTACTTC.

This clonotype was counted ten times or more. The chain combines TRBV6-2 or TRBV6-3 with TRBJ2-1; a possible D gene is TRBD1 (6 bases). This CDR3 contains 16 residues. Trimming took 4 bases from V and 2 from J, leaving 15 bases between them. Germline CDR1 reads MNHEY; CDR2 reads SVGEGT. In DNA form, the CDR3 reads TGTGCCAGCAGTTCAACAACCGGACAGCCCTACAATGAGCAGTTCTTC. This encodes CASSSTTGQPYNEQFF.

The rearrangement links TRBV12-3 or TRBV12-4 to TRBJ2-2; 13 positions agree with TRBD2. The CDR3 has 16 residues. The J segment lost 5 bases and the V segment lost 4 bases, leaving 4 bases of the junction unmatched. The CDR3, as DNA: TGTGCCAGCAGTTCGGGACTAGCGGGGAGAACCGGGGAGCTGTTTTTT. Its translation: CASSSGLAGRTGELFF.

This clonotype was recorded at least ten times. V usage is TRBV11-3 and J usage is TRBJ2-3; perhaps TRBD1 as D (5 bases). V lost 2 bases to trimming and J lost 0 bases, with 9 bases between them. Looked up from germline, CDR1 is SGHNT and CDR2 is YENEEA. The CDR3 consists of 15 residues. The CDR3 is CASSLQGGSTDTQYF. CDR3 sequence (DNA): TGTGCCAGCAGCTTACAGGGTGGTAGCACAGATACGCAGTATTTT.

The table lists this clonotype with many counts. V gene TRBV2 combines with J gene TRBJ1-5; TRBD1 matches 7 bases. The CDR3 runs to 14 residues. Per germline, CDR1 SNHLY and CDR2 FYNNEI. V shed 7 bases, J shed 3 bases, and the junction held 6 bases outside the gene matches. The CDR3 nucleotides are TGTGCCAGCACCTTGGGACAGAACAATCAGCCCCAGCATTTT. Protein sequence: CASTLGQNNQPQHF.

On this clonotype: The conserved phenylalanine or tryptophan normally closing the CDR3 is absent here, so this likely arose from a read error. This chain's CDR3 is CASGIRTSGRRQNEQFL. The CDR3 coding sequence is TGTGCCAGTGGTATCCGGACTAGCGGGAGGCGGCAGAATGAGCAGTTCCTC. V gene TRBV19 combines with J gene TRBJ2-1; TRBD2 matches at 14 bases. The CDR3 is 17 residues long. Germline loops: CDR1 LNHDA, CDR2 SQIVND (reference sequence).

The CDR3: CASSLDPGKNEQFF. CDR3 DNA: TGTGCCAGCAGCTTAGATCCGGGGAAGAATGAGCAGTTCTTC. V usage is TRBV7-9 and J usage is TRBJ2-1, with a possible D match to TRBD2 (5 bases). The germline gives CDR1 SEHNR, CDR2 FQNEAQ (reference sequence). V lost 1 base and J 7 bases, leaving 11 bases between the germline ends. This CDR3 has 14 residues.

V is TRBV5-8 and J is TRBJ1-3, with D unclear. Deletions cut 4 bases from V and 0 bases from J, with 11 bases between. The CDR3 has 15 amino acids. The V gene's germline CDR1 is SGHTS and CDR2 YDEGEE. The CDR3: CASSPSGSSGNTIYF. The DNA of the CDR3 is TGTGCCAGCAGCCCGTCGGGCAGCTCTGGAAACACCATATATTTT.

This rearrangement joins TRBV19 to TRBJ2-3; maybe TRBD2 (6 bases). Germline V gene data show CDR1 as LNHDA and CDR2 as SQIVND (reference sequence). Trimming removed 10 bases at V and 0 bases at J, with 17 bases between. CDR3 length: 15 amino acids. The CDR3 bases are TGTGCCACCACCTCGCGGGACCCTAGCACAGATACGCAGTATTTT. Its protein is CATTSRDPSTDTQYF.

This clonotype was counted many times. The rearrangement links TRBV27 to TRBJ2-2; D gene unclear. Trimming cost V 0 bases and J 0 bases, with 8 bases left between them. This CDR3 is 16 amino acids long. Germline CDR1 reads MNHEY; CDR2 reads SMNVEV (reference sequence). As DNA, the CDR3 is TGTGCCAGCAGTTTATCGTATACGGCGAACACCGGGGAGCTGTTTTTT. This gives the protein CASSLSYTANTGELFF.

This clonotype has ten or more counts. This rearrangement joins TRBV20-1 to TRBJ2-7, with 8 bases matching TRBD1. V was pared by 4 bases and J by 2 bases, with 4 bases of the junction left unmatched. The CDR3 runs 13 residues. In germline, CDR1 is DFQATT, CDR2 SNEGSKA (reference sequence). The CDR3 sequence: CSATGQGAYEQYF. The CDR3 nucleotides read TGCAGTGCTACAGGACAGGGCGCCTACGAGCAGTACTTC.

CDR3 amino acids: CASSPTTGGVRTEAFF. The CDR3 DNA is TGTGCCAGCAGTCCGACGACAGGGGGGGTGCGAACTGAAGCTTTCTTT. The chain links TRBV27 to TRBJ1-1, with 9 bases fitting TRBD1. The trim removed 5 bases at V and 5 bases at J, leaving 12 bases unmatched. Germline V gene lookup returns CDR1 MNHEY and CDR2 SMNVEV (reference sequence). The CDR3 extends over 16 amino acids.

The gene calls are TRBV5-5 and TRBJ1-6; 7 bases map to TRBD1. The CDR3 covers 17 residues. V was clipped by 4 bases and J by 0 bases; unmatched bases: 7. Per germline, CDR1 SGHKS and CDR2 YYEKEE (reference sequence). As DNA, the CDR3 is TGTGCCAGCAGCCTGAAGGGGGCGAGCTCCTATAATTCACCCCTCCACTTT. It codes for CASSLKGASSYNSPLHF. The full variable domain, rest sourced from reference TRBV5-5 and TRBJ1-6, is DAGVTQSPTHLIKTRGQQVTLRCSPISGHKSVSWYQQVLGQGPQFIFQYYEKEERGRGNFPDRFSARQFPNYSSELNVNALLLGDSALYLCASSLKGASSYNSPLHFGNGTRLTVT.

This clonotype was counted many times. The rearrangement links TRBV3-1 to TRBJ1-2, with 9 bases fitting TRBD1. Germline values: CDR1 LGHDT, CDR2 YNNKEL (reference sequence). Trimming cost V 4 bases and J 5 bases; bases outside gene matches: 11. The CDR3 spans 16 residues. CDR3 DNA sequence: TGTGCCAGCAGCCCATTCGAACAGGGGGCAAGGTATGGCTACACCTTC. The encoded protein is CASSPFEQGARYGYTF.

This clonotype was detected ten times or more. The chain couples TRBV3-1 to TRBJ2-1; 9 nucleotides agree with TRBD2. With 3 bases clipped from V and 7 bases from J, the junction kept 7 bases outside the gene matches. Germline lookup yields CDR1 LGHDT and CDR2 YNNKEL (reference sequence). This CDR3 comprises 15 residues. CDR3 nucleotide sequence: TGTGCCAGCAGCCAGGGACTAGCTATCTTAAATGAGCAGTTCTTC. This codes for CASSQGLAILNEQFF.

This clonotype was seen ten or more times. V is TRBV30 and J is TRBJ2-3; TRBD2 agrees at 12 bases. Per germline, CDR1 GTSNPN and CDR2 SVGIG (reference sequence). Losses at the gene ends were 1 base for V and 3 bases for J; bases not matched to a gene: 2. This CDR3 is built from 15 residues. CDR3 region: CAWSGTSGTTDTQYF. The DNA for the CDR3 is TGTGCCTGGAGTGGGACTAGCGGGACGACAGATACGCAGTATTTT.